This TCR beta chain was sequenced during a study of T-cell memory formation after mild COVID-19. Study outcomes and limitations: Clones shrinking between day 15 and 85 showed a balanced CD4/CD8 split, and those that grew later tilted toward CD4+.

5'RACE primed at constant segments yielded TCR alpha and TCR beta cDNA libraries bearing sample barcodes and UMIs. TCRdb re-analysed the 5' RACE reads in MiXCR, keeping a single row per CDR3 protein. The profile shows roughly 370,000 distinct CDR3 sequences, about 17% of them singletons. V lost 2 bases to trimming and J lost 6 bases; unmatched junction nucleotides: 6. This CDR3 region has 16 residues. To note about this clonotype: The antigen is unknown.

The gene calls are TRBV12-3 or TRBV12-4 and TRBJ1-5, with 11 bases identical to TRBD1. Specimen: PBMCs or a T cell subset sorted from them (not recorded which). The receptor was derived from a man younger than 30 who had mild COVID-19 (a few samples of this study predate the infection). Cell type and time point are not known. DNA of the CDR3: TGTGCCAGCAGTTTACCGGACAGGGGGCTTGGTCAGCCCCAGCATTTT. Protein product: CASSLPDRGLGQPQHF.